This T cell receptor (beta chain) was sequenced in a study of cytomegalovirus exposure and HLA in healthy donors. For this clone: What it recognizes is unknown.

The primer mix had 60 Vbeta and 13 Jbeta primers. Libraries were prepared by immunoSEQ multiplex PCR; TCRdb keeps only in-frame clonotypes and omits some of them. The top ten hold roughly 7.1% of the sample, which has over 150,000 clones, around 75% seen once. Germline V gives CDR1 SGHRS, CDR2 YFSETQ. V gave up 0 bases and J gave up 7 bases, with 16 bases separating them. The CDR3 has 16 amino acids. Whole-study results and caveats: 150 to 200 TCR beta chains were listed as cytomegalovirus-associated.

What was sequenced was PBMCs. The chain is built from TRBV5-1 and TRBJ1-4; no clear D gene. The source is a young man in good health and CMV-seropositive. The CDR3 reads CASSLGTLAEGEKLFF. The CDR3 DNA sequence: TGCGCCAGCAGCTTGGGAACATTAGCAGAGGGTGAAAAACTGTTTTTT.